This TCR beta chain was identified in a study of blood T cell repertoires in COVID-19. Across the whole study: From T cells, B-cell-depleted T cells, or PBMCs came the material, which was cDNA or gDNA.

Generated by immunoSEQ multiplex PCR, the TCRdb table keeps only in-frame clones and is missing some. Here the sample spans around 180,000 clones, roughly 77% being singletons. In its sample, this clone was seen once. The same CDR3 also results from other DNA sequences found in this sample. Participant-reported clinical history was the basis for cohort assignment. This clonotype was sampled from a woman in her 50s with acute COVID-19. Material: PBMCs or T cells enriched from blood (not recorded which).

The CDR3 DNA follows: TGTGCCAGCAGTAGACAGGGGGCCTATGGCTACACCTTC. This encodes CASSRQGAYGYTF. V and J are TRBV6-5 and TRBJ1-2; 10 bases line up with TRBD1. J lost 4 bases, V lost 5 bases, and 1 base had no gene match. Germline CDR1 MNHEY, CDR2 SVGAGI. The CDR3 is 13 amino acids.